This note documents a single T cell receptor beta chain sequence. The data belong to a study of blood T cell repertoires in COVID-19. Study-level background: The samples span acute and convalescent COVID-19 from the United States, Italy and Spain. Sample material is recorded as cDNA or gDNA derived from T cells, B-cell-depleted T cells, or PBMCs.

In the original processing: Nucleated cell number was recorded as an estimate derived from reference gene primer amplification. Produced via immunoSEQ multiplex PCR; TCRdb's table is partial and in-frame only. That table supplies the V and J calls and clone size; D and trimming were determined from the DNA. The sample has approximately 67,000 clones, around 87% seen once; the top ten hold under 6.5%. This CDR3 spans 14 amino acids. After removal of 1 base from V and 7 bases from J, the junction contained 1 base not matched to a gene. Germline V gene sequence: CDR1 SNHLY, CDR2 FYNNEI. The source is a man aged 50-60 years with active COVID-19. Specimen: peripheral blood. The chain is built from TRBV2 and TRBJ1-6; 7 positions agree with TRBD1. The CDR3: CASSEETGNSPLHF. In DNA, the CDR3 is TGTGCCAGCAGTGAAGAGACAGGGAATTCACCCCTCCACTTT.